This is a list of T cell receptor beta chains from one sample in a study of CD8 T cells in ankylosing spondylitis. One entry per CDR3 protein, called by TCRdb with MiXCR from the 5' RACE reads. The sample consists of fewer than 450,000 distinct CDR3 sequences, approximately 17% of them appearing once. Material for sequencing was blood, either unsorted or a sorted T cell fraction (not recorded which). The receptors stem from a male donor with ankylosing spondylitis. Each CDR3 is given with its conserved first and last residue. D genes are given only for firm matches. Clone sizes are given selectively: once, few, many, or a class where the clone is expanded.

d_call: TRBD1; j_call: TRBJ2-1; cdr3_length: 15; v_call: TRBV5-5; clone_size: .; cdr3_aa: CASSYRQGDYNEQFF; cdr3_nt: TGTGCCAGCAGCTACCGACAGGGGGACTACAATGAGCAGTTCTTC
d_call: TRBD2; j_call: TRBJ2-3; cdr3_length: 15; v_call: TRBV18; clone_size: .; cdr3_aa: CASSPKLTSADTQYF; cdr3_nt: TGTGCCAGTTCCCCGAAGCTAACTAGCGCAGATACGCAGTATTTT
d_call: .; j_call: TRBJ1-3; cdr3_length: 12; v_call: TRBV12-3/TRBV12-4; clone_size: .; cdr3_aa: CASSRSGNTIYF; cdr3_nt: TGTGCCAGCAGTCGATCTGGAAACACCATATATTTT
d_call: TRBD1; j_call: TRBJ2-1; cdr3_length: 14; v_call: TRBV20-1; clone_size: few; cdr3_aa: CSAETLRDSNEQFF; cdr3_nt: TGCAGTGCAGAAACCCTCCGGGACAGCAATGAGCAGTTCTTC
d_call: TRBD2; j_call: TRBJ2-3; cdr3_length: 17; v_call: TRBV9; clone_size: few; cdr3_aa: CASSERAGGISTDTQYF; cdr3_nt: TGTGCCAGCAGCGAGCGGGCGGGGGGGATAAGCACAGATACGCAGTATTTT
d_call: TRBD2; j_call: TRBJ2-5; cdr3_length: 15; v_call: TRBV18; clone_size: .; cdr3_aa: CASSPPPSGEGTQYF; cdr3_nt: TGTGCCAGCTCACCACCCCCTAGCGGGGAGGGGACCCAGTACTTC
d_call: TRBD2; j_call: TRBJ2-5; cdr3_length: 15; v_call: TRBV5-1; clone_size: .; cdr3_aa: CASSFDPSGTGTQYF; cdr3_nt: TGCGCCAGCAGCTTTGACCCTAGCGGTACAGGGACCCAGTACTTC
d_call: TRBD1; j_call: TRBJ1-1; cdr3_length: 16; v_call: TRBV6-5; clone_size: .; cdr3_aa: CASSSGVKGQSTEAFF; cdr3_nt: TGTGCCAGCAGTTCGGGGGTAAAGGGACAGAGCACTGAAGCTTTCTTT
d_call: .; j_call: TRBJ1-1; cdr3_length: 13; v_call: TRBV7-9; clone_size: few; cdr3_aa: CASSPVTGSEAFF; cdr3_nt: TGTGCCAGCAGCCCTGTCACCGGCTCTGAAGCTTTCTTT
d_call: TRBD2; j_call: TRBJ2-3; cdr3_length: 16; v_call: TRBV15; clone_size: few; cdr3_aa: CATSSLTSGRTDTQYF; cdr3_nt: TGTGCCACCAGCAGCTTGACTAGCGGGCGCACAGATACGCAGTATTTT
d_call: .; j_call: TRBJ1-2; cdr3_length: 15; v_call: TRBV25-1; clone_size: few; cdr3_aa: CASSESGRSGFGYTF; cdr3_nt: TGTGCCAGCAGTGAATCGGGGCGCTCAGGGTTTGGCTACACCTTC
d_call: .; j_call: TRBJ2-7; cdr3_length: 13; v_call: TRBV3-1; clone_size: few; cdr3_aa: CASSLSWGSEQYF; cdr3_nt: TGTGCCAGCAGCCTTTCCTGGGGGTCGGAGCAGTACTTC
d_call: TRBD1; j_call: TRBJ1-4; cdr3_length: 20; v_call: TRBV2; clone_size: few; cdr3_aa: CASSEGHRDRGFSTNEKLFF; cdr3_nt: TGTGCCAGCAGTGAAGGGCACCGGGACAGGGGATTTTCAACTAATGAAAAACTGTTTTTT
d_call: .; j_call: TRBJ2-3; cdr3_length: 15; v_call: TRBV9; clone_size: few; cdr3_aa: CASSDVLGGTDTQYF; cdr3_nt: TGTGCCAGCAGCGACGTACTCGGGGGCACAGATACGCAGTATTTT
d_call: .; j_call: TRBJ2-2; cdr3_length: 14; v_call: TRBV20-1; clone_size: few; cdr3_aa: CSARAGVGTGELFF; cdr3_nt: TGCAGTGCTAGAGCAGGGGTCGGCACCGGGGAGCTGTTTTTT
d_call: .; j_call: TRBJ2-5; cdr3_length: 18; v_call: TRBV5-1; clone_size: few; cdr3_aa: CASSLDIGSVKYQETQYF; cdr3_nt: TGCGCCAGCAGCTTGGACATCGGATCAGTCAAGTACCAAGAGACCCAGTACTTC
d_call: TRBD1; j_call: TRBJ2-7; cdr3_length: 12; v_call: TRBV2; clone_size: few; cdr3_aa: CASMNQGAVQYF; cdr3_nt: TGTGCCAGCATGAACCAGGGGGCGGTGCAGTACTTC
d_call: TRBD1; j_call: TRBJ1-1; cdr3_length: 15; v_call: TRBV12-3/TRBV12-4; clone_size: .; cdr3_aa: CASTTDRVRNTEAFF; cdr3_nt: TGTGCCAGCACCACGGACAGGGTGAGGAACACTGAAGCTTTCTTT
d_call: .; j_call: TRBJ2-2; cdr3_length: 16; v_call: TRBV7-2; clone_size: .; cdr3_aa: CASSLGDGPSTGELFF; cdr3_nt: TGTGCCAGCAGCTTAGGAGACGGACCCTCAACCGGGGAGCTGTTTTTT
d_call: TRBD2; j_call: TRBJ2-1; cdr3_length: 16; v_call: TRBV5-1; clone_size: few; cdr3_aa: CASRNPGLAGGNEQFF; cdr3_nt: TGCGCCAGCAGAAACCCCGGGCTAGCGGGGGGAAATGAGCAGTTCTTC
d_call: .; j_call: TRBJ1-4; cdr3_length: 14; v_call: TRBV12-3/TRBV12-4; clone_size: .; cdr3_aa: CASTLGAVNEKLFF; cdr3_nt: TGTGCCAGCACCCTAGGGGCTGTGAATGAAAAACTGTTTTTT
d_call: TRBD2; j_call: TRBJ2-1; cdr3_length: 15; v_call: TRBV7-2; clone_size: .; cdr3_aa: CASSLSLAGGDEQFF; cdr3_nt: TGTGCCAGCAGCTTGTCCCTAGCGGGAGGTGACGAGCAGTTCTTC
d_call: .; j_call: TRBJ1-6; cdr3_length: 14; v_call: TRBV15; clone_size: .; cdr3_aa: CATSRVQGNSPLHF; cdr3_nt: TGTGCCACCAGCAGAGTGCAGGGGAATTCACCCCTCCACTTT
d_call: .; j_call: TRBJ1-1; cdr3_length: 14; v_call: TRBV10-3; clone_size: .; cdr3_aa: CAISTQGPNTEAFF; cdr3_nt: TGTGCCATCAGCACACAGGGCCCGAACACTGAAGCTTTCTTT
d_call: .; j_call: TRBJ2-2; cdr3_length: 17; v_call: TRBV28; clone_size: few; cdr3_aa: CASTTADAIGNTGELFF; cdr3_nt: TGTGCCAGCACTACCGCCGACGCCATCGGGAACACCGGGGAGCTGTTTTTT
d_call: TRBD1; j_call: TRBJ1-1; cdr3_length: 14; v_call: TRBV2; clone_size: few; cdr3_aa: CASIFNRGDTEAFF; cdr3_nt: TGTGCCAGCATATTTAACAGGGGCGACACTGAAGCTTTCTTT
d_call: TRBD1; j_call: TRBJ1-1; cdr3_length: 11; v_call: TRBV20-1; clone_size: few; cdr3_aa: CSARGQGDAFF; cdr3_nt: TGCAGTGCTAGGGGCCAGGGGGACGCTTTCTTT
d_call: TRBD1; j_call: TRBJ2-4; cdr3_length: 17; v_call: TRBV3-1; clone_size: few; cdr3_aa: CASSRSTGTLAKNIQYF; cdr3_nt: TGTGCCAGCAGCCGATCGACAGGGACCCTAGCCAAAAACATTCAGTACTTC
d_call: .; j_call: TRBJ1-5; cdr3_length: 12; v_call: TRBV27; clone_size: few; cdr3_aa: CASSSPLGPQHF; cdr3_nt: TGTGCCAGCAGTTCCCCTCTGGGGCCCCAGCATTTT
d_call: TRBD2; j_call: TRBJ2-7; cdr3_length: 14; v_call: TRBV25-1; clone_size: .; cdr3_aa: CASSESGSLHEQYF; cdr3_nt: TGTGCCAGCAGTGAGAGCGGGAGTCTCCACGAGCAGTACTTC
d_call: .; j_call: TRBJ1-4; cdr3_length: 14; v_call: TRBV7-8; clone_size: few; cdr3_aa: CASSLGKGNEKLFF; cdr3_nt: TGTGCCAGCAGCTTAGGGAAAGGGAATGAAAAACTGTTTTTT
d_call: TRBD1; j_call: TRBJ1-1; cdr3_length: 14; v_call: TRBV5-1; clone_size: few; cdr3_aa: CASRQGPVNTEAFF; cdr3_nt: TGCGCCAGCAGACAGGGGCCGGTGAACACTGAAGCTTTCTTT
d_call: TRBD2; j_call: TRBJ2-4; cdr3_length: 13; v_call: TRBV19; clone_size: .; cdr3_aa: CASSPGLVQIQYF; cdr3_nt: TGTGCCAGTAGTCCGGGACTAGTCCAAATTCAGTACTTC
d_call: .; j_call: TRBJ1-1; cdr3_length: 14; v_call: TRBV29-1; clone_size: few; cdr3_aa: CSVFHGGMNTEAFF; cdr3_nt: TGCAGCGTTTTCCACGGTGGCATGAACACTGAAGCTTTCTTT
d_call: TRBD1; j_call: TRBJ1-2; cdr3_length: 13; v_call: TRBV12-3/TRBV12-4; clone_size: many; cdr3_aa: CASRRQGAGGYTF; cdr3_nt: TGTGCCAGCAGGCGACAGGGGGCTGGGGGCTACACCTTC
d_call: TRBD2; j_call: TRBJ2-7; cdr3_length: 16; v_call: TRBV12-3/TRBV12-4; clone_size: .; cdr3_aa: CASSSGLAGVRYEQYF; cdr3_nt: TGTGCCAGCAGTTCCGGACTAGCGGGAGTTAGGTACGAGCAGTACTTC
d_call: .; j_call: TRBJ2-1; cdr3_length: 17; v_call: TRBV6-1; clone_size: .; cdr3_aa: CASSTPPGTGAGNEQFF; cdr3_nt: TGTGCCAGCAGTACCCCACCCGGGACTGGGGCGGGCAATGAGCAGTTCTTC
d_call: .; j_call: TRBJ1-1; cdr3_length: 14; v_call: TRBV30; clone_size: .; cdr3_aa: CAWSVRGSNTEAFF; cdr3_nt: TGTGCCTGGAGTGTGCGGGGGTCGAACACTGAAGCTTTCTTT
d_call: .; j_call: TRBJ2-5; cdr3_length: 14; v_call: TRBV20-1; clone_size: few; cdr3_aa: CSAVSTGGGETQYF; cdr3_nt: TGCAGTGCCGTGTCTACCGGGGGTGGAGAGACCCAGTACTTC
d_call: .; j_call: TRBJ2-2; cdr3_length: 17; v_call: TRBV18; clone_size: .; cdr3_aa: CASSPTRLPTNTGELFF; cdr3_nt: TGTGCCAGCTCACCAACCCGCCTACCTACAAACACCGGGGAGCTGTTTTTT
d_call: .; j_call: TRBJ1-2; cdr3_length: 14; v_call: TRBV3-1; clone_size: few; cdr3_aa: CASSQASDTSGYTF; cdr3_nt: TGTGCCAGCAGCCAAGCGAGCGACACCAGTGGCTACACCTTC
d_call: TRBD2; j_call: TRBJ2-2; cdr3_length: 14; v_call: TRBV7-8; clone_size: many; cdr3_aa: CASSKVERGGELFF; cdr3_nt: TGTGCCAGCAGCAAGGTGGAGCGGGGCGGGGAGCTGTTTTTT